The source of this T cell receptor (beta chain) is a study of blood T cell repertoires in COVID-19. Original handling: Nucleated cell counts were estimated from reference gene primer amplification. TCRdb's table, derived via immunoSEQ multiplex PCR, lists solely in-frame clones and lacks some. For V, J and clone size, that table is used; D and trimming come from the DNA. The sample records over 400,000 clones, approximately 90% being singletons. Trimming took off 5 bases at V and 4 bases at J, with 27 bases between the two ends. The CDR3 spans 19 residues. Germline CDR1 is SNHLY and CDR2 is FYNNEI. The TCR comes from a woman in her sixties who had recovered from COVID-19. The sequencing input was PBMCs or T cells enriched from blood (not recorded which). The chain links TRBV2 to TRBJ2-1; tentatively, D is TRBD2 (7 bases). The CDR3 DNA reads TGTGCCAGCAGTTCTCCAACCCGAGGGTGGGGGGGCTCATACAATGAGCAGTTCTTC. Translation gives CASSSPTRGWGGSYNEQFF. Full variable domain (missing parts from reference TRBV2 and TRBJ2-1): EPEVTQTPSHQVTQMGQEVILRCVPISNHLYFYWYRQILGQKVEFLVSFYNNEISEKSEIFDDQFSVERPDGSNFTLKIRSTKLEDSAMYFCASSSPTRGWGGSYNEQFFGPGTRLTVL.